This TCR beta chain was profiled in a study of shared clonotypes between healthy human individuals. A few counts support this clone. Its antigen remains unknown. The sample holds other DNA sequences that translate to the same CDR3. Naive CD4+ cells were CD45RA-selected; the remaining cells were memory. Produced via immunoSEQ multiplex PCR; TCRdb's table is partial and in-frame only. The sample gives a few million clones, around 95% of which show up once; 0.13% is in the top ten. Overall study findings and caveats: On the whole, naive subsets had larger estimated richness than memory subsets had.

The origin of this receptor is a young man in good health. Sequenced input: naive CD4+ T cells sorted from blood. Regarding subset: CD45RA+ positively selected.

CDR3 loop: CASSPDENYGYTF. The CDR3 region has the DNA TGTGCCAGCAGCCCGGACGAAAACTATGGCTACACCTTC. This chain links TRBV5-4 with TRBJ1-2; D is unresolved. This CDR3 spans 13 amino acids. V lost 4 bases to trimming and J lost 2 bases, with 9 bases between them. Germline CDR1 is SGHNT and CDR2 is YYREEE (reference sequence).